One and the same sample provided the 13 T cell receptor beta chains below, sequenced in a study of regulatory T cells in long-lasting Graves disease. Time point specified: newly diagnosed GD, antithyroid drugs for less than 3 months. TCR sequences were obtained from RNA taken from PBMCs. Relying on iRepertoire HTBI primers and Arm-PCR of CDR3 regions, the team built TCR beta libraries. One entry per CDR3 protein results from TCRdb running MiXCR on the multiplex PCR reads. The data hold hundreds of thousands of distinct CDR3 sequences, with 15% observed a single time. The data were also submitted as part of a second study, on T cells in Graves' hyperthyroidism and ophthalmopathy.

This material consisted of peripheral blood mononuclear cells (PBMCs), taken at new diagnosis, from a patient treated with antithyroid drugs. The receptors come from a woman aged 40 to 50 with Graves disease.

This clonotype was detected ten times or more. A much larger clone sits a single nucleotide away, making a read error possible. The chain carries TRBV11-2 and TRBJ2-5; TRBD2 matches at 8 bases. Germline lookup yields CDR1 SGHAT and CDR2 FQNNGV. The CDR3 spans 14 residues. CDR3 loop: CANSLGLDQETQYF. The CDR3 DNA reads as TGTGCCAACAGCTTGGGACTAGACCAAGAGACCCAGTACTTC.

This clonotype was observed a handful of times. This chain joins TRBV5-4 and TRBJ2-5; D tentatively fits TRBD1 or TRBD2 (5 bases each). V was pared by 2 bases and J by 6 bases, with 11 bases between. Germline V gene data show CDR1 as SGHNT and CDR2 as YYREEE (reference sequence). This CDR3 contains 13 residues. For the CDR3, the DNA is TGTGCCAGCAGCTTACGGGGCGCGCAGACCCAGTACTTC. Amino acids: CASSLRGAQTQYF.

This clonotype was observed a handful of times. This chain uses TRBV19 with TRBJ1-2; D gene unclear. This CDR3 is built from 13 residues. Trimming removed 3 bases from V and 4 bases from J, with 9 bases in between. Germline V CDR1 and CDR2: LNHDA, SQIVND (reference sequence). Written as DNA, the CDR3 is TGTGCCAGTAGTATTTGGAAAGCCTATGGCTACACCTTC. Encoded protein: CASSIWKAYGYTF.

The sample holds many counts of this clonotype. The V and J genes are TRBV3-1 and TRBJ2-7; 10 bases line up with TRBD2. The CDR3 sequence is 15 residues long. The J segment lost 1 base and the V segment lost 5 bases, leaving 5 bases of the junction unmatched. CDR1 is LGHDT and CDR2 is YNNKEL in the germline V gene (reference sequence). The CDR3 is CASSSSGRGSYEQYF. For the CDR3, the DNA is TGTGCCAGCAGCTCTAGCGGGAGAGGGTCCTACGAGCAGTACTTC.

The gene calls are TRBV6-5 and TRBJ2-3; the D gene is possibly TRBD2 (5 bases). The CDR3 covers 14 residues. The germline V and J ends were trimmed by 0 bases and 5 bases, with 9 bases remaining between them. Germline lookup yields CDR1 MNHEY and CDR2 SVGAGI. This chain's CDR3 is CASSYSTRGDTQYF. Written as DNA, the CDR3 is TGTGCCAGCAGTTACTCGACTCGGGGAGATACGCAGTATTTT.

This clonotype has ten or more counts. The CDR3 DNA is TGTGCCACCAGTGATCCTGCCGAGCAGGGGGTAGATACGCAGTATTTT. Translating gives CATSDPAEQGVDTQYF. The V call is TRBV24-1, the J call TRBJ2-3; 7 bases fit TRBD1. The CDR3 consists of 16 residues. Germline V gives CDR1 KGHDR, CDR2 SFDVKD. V was pared by 3 bases and J by 5 bases, with 10 bases of the junction left unmatched.

At least ten counts were recorded for this clonotype. The V gene is TRBV30, the J gene TRBJ1-2; the match to TRBD1 covers 7 bases. Germline CDR1 GTSNPN, CDR2 SVGIG (reference sequence). The CDR3 sequence is 11 residues long. The trim removed 6 bases at V and 9 bases at J, leaving 7 bases unmatched. The CDR3: CACQTGVSYTF. The CDR3 nucleotides are TGTGCCTGCCAAACAGGGGTTAGCTACACCTTC.

This clonotype was counted at least ten times. The rearrangement links TRBV28 to TRBJ2-7; the D gene is possibly TRBD1 (6 bases). Trimming stripped 4 bases from V and 0 bases from J, with 13 bases between. This CDR3 is 15 amino acids long. Germline V CDR1 and CDR2: MDHEN, SYDVKM. The CDR3 sequence is CASSSGQKRSYEQYF. CDR3 coding DNA: TGTGCCAGCAGTTCCGGACAGAAGCGCTCCTACGAGCAGTACTTC. Complete variable domain (other parts from reference TRBV28 and TRBJ2-7): DVKVTQSSRYLVKRTGEKVFLECVQDMDHENMFWYRQDPGLGLRLIYFSYDVKMKEKGDIPEGYSVSREKKERFSLILESASTNQTSMYLCASSSGQKRSYEQYFGPGTRLTVT.

This chain joins TRBV4-1 and TRBJ2-1, with 11 nucleotides matching TRBD2. Germline V gene sequence: CDR1 MGHRA, CDR2 YSYEKL. V shed 4 bases, J shed 2 bases, and the junction held 4 bases outside the gene matches. CDR3 length: 16 residues. The CDR3 here is CASSLRLAGTYNEQFF. DNA of the CDR3: TGCGCCAGCAGCCTCCGACTAGCGGGAACCTACAATGAGCAGTTCTTC.

This clonotype was counted between two and nine times. CDR3 amino acids: CSAVREGRGDEQFF. The CDR3 DNA sequence: TGCAGTGCCGTCCGGGAGGGCCGTGGCGATGAGCAGTTCTTC. The rearrangement uses TRBV20-1 and TRBJ2-1, with TRBD2 matching over 8 bases. The CDR3 is made up of 14 amino acids. V lost 6 bases, J lost 8 bases, and 12 bases stayed unmatched. Germline loops: CDR1 DFQATT, CDR2 SNEGSKA (reference sequence).

This clonotype was seen at least ten times. The chain employs TRBV9 and TRBJ1-6, with 7 bases aligning to TRBD1. Germline CDR1 reads SGDLS; CDR2 reads YYNGEE. CDR3 length: 13 residues. V was pared by 7 bases and J by 4 bases, with 2 bases of the junction left unmatched. CDR3 protein: CASGGQYNSPLHF. CDR3 bases: TGTGCCAGCGGGGGACAGTATAATTCACCCCTCCACTTT.

This clonotype was observed at least ten times. The J gene is TRBJ2-7, the V gene TRBV4-1; a weak D match, TRBD1 (5 bases). The ends were cut back, 1 base at V and 3 bases at J, with 13 bases in the middle. The CDR3 consists of 15 residues. CDR1 and CDR2 from the germline V gene are MGHRA and YSYEKL. Here the CDR3 reads CASSQGARQSYEQYF. The CDR3 DNA reads as TGCGCCAGCAGCCAAGGTGCGAGACAGAGCTACGAGCAGTACTTC.

This clonotype was counted many times. This CDR3 reads CASSSLAGTSKTQYF. The CDR3 region has the DNA TGTGCCAGCAGCTCACTAGCGGGGACTTCCAAGACCCAGTACTTC. This chain connects TRBV7-8 to TRBJ2-5, with 10 bases fitting TRBD2. Looked up from germline, CDR1 is SGHVS and CDR2 is FQNEAQ. This CDR3 has 15 amino acids. V gave up 4 bases and J gave up 6 bases; unmatched junction bases: 8.